The clone carrying this TCR beta chain occurred many times. Antigen specificity is unknown. This entry comes from a study of T-cell memory formation after mild COVID-19. Notes on the study in general: Prior to infection, memory already included some responding clones, suggesting cross-reactive memory joined.

TCR alpha and TCR beta cDNA libraries carrying sample barcodes and UMIs came from 5'RACE with constant-segment primers. TCRdb recomputed calls from the 5' RACE reads with MiXCR, one row per CDR3 protein. The table records about 130,000 distinct CDR3 sequences, approximately 6.3% of them present only once. V shed 5 bases and J shed 2 bases, with 8 bases lying between them. The CDR3 consists of 13 residues. V usage is TRBV12-3 or TRBV12-4 and J usage is TRBJ2-3, with D tentatively TRBD1 (5 bases). The source of this sequence is an adult woman who had mild COVID-19 (a few samples of this study predate the infection). Cell type and time point are not known. The sample comprised PBMCs or a T cell subset sorted from them (not recorded which). The CDR3 sequence is CASSRQTTDTQYF. CDR3 DNA: TGTGCCAGCAGTCGACAGACCACAGATACGCAGTATTTT.